This TCR beta chain originates from a study of post-analysis software for immune sequencing data. Study outcomes and limitations: Relative to controls, patients had several TRBV segments at higher frequency, with TRBV5-6, TRBV5-1 and TRBV20-1 among these.

TCR beta libraries were prepared from cDNA with unique molecular identifiers. TCRdb fed the PCR reads into MiXCR, producing one record per CDR3 protein. The data show hundreds of thousands of distinct CDR3 sequences, 25% to 30% seen once. On this clonotype: Antigen unknown. A read error may account for a junction end that differs from germline.

This CDR3 has 14 amino acids. The V gene's germline CDR1 is SGHTA and CDR2 FQGNSA. The chain uses TRBV7-2 and TRBJ2-1, with D maybe TRBD2 (5 bases). Input material: blood. The receptor's source is a girl aged 5-17 years with multiple sclerosis. CDR3 sequence reads: CASSPSPTYNERFF. CDR3 coding DNA: TGTGCCAGCAGCCCTAGCCCGACATACAATGAGCGGTTCTTC. Together with reference TRBV7-2 and TRBJ2-1, the CDR3 gives the full variable domain: GAGVSQSPSNKVTEKGKDVELRCDPISGHTALYWYRQSLGQGLEFLIYFQGNSAPDKSGLPSDRFSAERTGGSVSTLTIQRTQQEDSAVYLCASSPSPTYNERFFGPGTRLTVL.